One sample yielded the 15 T cell receptor beta chains listed below, sequenced in a study of somatic mutations in cytotoxic T cells in rheumatoid arthritis. Libraries were prepared by immunoSEQ multiplex PCR; TCRdb keeps only in-frame clonotypes and omits some of them. The repertoire holds tens of thousands of clones, 70% to 90% seen once, with approximately 17% in the top ten. Sequenced: CD8+ T cells sorted from blood. Receptors were obtained from a woman in her forties or fifties in good health.

The CDR3 is CASWTLYQETQYF. The CDR3 region has the DNA TGTGCCAGTTGGACTTTGTACCAAGAGACCCAGTACTTC. The rearrangement joins TRBV19 to TRBJ2-5; the D gene is possibly TRBD2 (5 bases). Germline-derived CDR1 and CDR2 are LNHDA and SQIVND (reference sequence). Trimming cost V 8 bases and J 0 bases, with 10 bases left between them. This CDR3 is built from 13 residues.

The V and J genes are TRBV28 and TRBJ2-3; D gene ambiguous. V gave up 5 bases and J gave up 0 bases, with 12 bases separating them. Germline V gene data show CDR1 as MDHEN and CDR2 as SYDVKM. This CDR3 spans 15 amino acids. This CDR3 is CASSPGQYSTDTQYF. For the CDR3, the DNA is TGTGCCAGCAGTCCCGGGCAATATAGCACAGATACGCAGTATTTT.

The gene calls are TRBV27 and TRBJ2-2; the D is unclear. Germline assignment: CDR1 MNHEY and CDR2 SMNVEV (reference sequence). The V end lost 2 bases, the J end lost 5 bases, and 9 bases lay between the germline ends. The length of the CDR3 is 14 residues. This CDR3 reads CASSLAVGTGELFF. CDR3 nucleotides: TGTGCCAGCAGTTTAGCCGTCGGAACCGGGGAGCTGTTTTTT.

The chain combines TRBV9 with TRBJ1-3; maybe TRBD1 (5 bases). CDR1 is SGDLS and CDR2 is YYNGEE in the germline V gene. This CDR3 comprises 15 residues. Trimming took 0 bases from V and 3 from J, leaving 10 bases between them. CDR3 sequence (DNA): TGTGCCAGCAGCGTAGACGGGGACTTTGGAAACACCATATATTTT. Translation gives CASSVDGDFGNTIYF.

The CDR3 region is CATNPTRAGLPSYNEQFF. CDR3 bases: TGTGCCACCAACCCCACTCGAGCCGGTCTGCCCTCCTACAATGAGCAGTTCTTC. The rearrangement uses TRBV19 and TRBJ2-1; no definite D call. This CDR3 has 18 amino acids. In germline, CDR1 is LNHDA, CDR2 SQIVND (reference sequence). The V and J ends lost 10 bases and 0 bases respectively, with 25 bases between them.

The chain joins TRBV28 to TRBJ1-1; D call uncertain. The CDR3 loop spans 14 amino acids. Germline lookup yields CDR1 MDHEN and CDR2 SYDVKM. The V end lost 5 bases, the J end lost 1 base, and 11 bases lay between the germline ends. CDR3 coding DNA: TGTGCCAGCAGTATTTGGGAGGGGAACACTGAAGCTTTCTTT. Residues: CASSIWEGNTEAFF.

The rearrangement joins TRBV7-8 to TRBJ2-7, with 8 bases lining up with TRBD2. Germline CDR1 and CDR2: SGHVS and FQNEAQ. CDR3 length equals 15 residues. V lost 2 bases to trimming and J lost 2 bases; unmatched junction nucleotides: 5. CDR3: CASSLYSGVTYEQYV. The CDR3 nucleotides are TGTGCCAGCAGCTTATATAGCGGGGTGACCTACGAGCAGTACGTC.

The chain combines TRBV7-9 with TRBJ1-1, with D possibly matching TRBD1 (5 bases). Germline V gene lookup returns CDR1 SEHNR and CDR2 FQNEAQ (reference sequence). V was pared by 5 bases and J by 1 base, with 14 bases between. This CDR3 contains 15 residues. The CDR3 DNA is TGTGCCAGCAGCCCCCCGGGGGGAGGGAACACTGAAGCTTTCTTT. It specifies CASSPPGGGNTEAFF.

The chain carries TRBV19 and TRBJ2-1, with D perhaps matching TRBD2 (6 bases). CDR3 size: 15 residues. The V end lost 4 bases, the J end lost 7 bases, and 17 bases lay between the germline ends. Germline-derived CDR1 and CDR2 are LNHDA and SQIVND (reference sequence). The CDR3 DNA is TGTGCCAGTAGTAGAACTAGCTTAGGGTATAATGAGCAGTTCTTC. Translation gives CASSRTSLGYNEQFF.

This clone has a single count. The rearrangement links TRBV5-4 to TRBJ2-7; D is unclear. The germline gives CDR1 SGHNT, CDR2 YYREEE (reference sequence). This CDR3 is 16 amino acids long. Trimming removed 5 bases at V and 1 base at J, with 19 bases between. The CDR3 region is CASRRDRQARSYEQYV. CDR3 in DNA: TGTGCCAGCAGACGAGATCGGCAGGCAAGGTCCTACGAGCAGTACGTC.

This clone was seen only once. V usage is TRBV4-3 and J usage is TRBJ2-7; D may be TRBD1 (6 bases). The CDR3 is 17 amino acids. Trimming stripped 0 bases from V and 6 bases from J, with 21 bases between. CDR1 is LGHNA, CDR2 YSLEER, per germline. The CDR3 loop reads CASSQDRTGWQGSEQYF. The CDR3 DNA is TGCGCCAGCAGCCAAGATCGGACTGGGTGGCAGGGGAGCGAGCAGTACTTC.

This chain connects TRBV27 to TRBJ2-5, with D perhaps assigned TRBD1 or TRBD2 (5 bases each). Trimming removed 1 base from V and 5 bases from J, with 14 bases in between. Germline V gene sequence: CDR1 MNHEY, CDR2 SMNVEV (reference sequence). The length of the CDR3 is 15 residues. DNA for the CDR3: TGTGCCAGCAGTTTATGGCCCTCAGAGGGGGAGACCCAGTACTTC. Residues: CASSLWPSEGETQYF.

V usage is TRBV9 and J usage is TRBJ1-6; 7 bases agree with TRBD1. V shed 5 bases and J 9 bases; nucleotides not matched to a gene: 8. This CDR3 has 14 amino acids. Germline V CDR1 and CDR2: SGDLS, YYNGEE. The CDR3 region is CASSTDRESSPLHF. CDR3 sequence (DNA): TGTGCCAGCAGTACAGACAGGGAAAGTTCACCCCTCCACTTT.

This chain joins TRBV13 and TRBJ1-2, with unresolved D. Deletions cut 5 bases from V and 4 bases from J, with 17 bases between. The CDR3 loop spans 15 amino acids. Germline V gene data show CDR1 as PRHDT and CDR2 as FYEKMQ (reference sequence). The DNA for the CDR3 is TGTGCCAGCAGCCAAGACTACAGTGGGATCTATGGCTACACCTTC. It translates to CASSQDYSGIYGYTF.

The rearrangement uses TRBV2 and TRBJ2-7, with D tentatively TRBD2 (5 bases). This CDR3 has 13 amino acids. Germline V gene lookup returns CDR1 SNHLY and CDR2 FYNNEI. V was cut by 6 bases and J by 3 bases, with 12 bases left in between. CDR3 amino acids: CASREVEGYEQYV. CDR3 DNA: TGTGCCAGCAGGGAGGTAGAGGGCTACGAGCAGTACGTC.